The source of this T cell receptor (beta chain) is a study of blood T cell repertoires in COVID-19 (dated by TCRdb to 2018 to 2020). About the study as a whole: Samples covering the acute and convalescent phases of COVID-19 were provided by collaborators in the United States, Italy and Spain. Nearly every sample came with metadata listing a de-identified subject ID, COVID-19 status, age in years and sex. Samples were obtained from the ongoing ImmuneRACE study (first 160 participants) and from 1,254 subjects provided by 6 global collaborators. Subjects who had been exposed to COVID-19, were actively infected with it, or had recovered from it provided the deeply sampled blood TCRbeta repertoires that made up the dataset. The material from the prospective study consisted of cDNA or gDNA derived from T cells, B-cell-depleted T cells, or PBMCs. The repertoires were made available in a free public database intended to serve as a resource for research on the immune response to SARS-CoV-2. Where available, HLA class I and class II types were taken from metadata supplied by the sample provider and were not determined by assay-based typing. Paper-wide results and their limitations: The quantity of clinical and demographic metadata differed by source and by participant and was supplied without curation.

In the germline V gene, CDR1 corresponds to SGHAT and CDR2 to FQNNGV. V sheds 2 bases and J sheds 7 bases, leaving 17 bases between their ends. Its CDR3 holds 16 amino acids, cysteine through phenylalanine. The retained sequence is limited to the CDR3, 48 bases, with the frame set at the first base. The immunoSEQ Assay, a bias-controlled multiplex PCR, was used to amplify TCRbeta CDR3 regions from genomic DNA. The paper's processing steps were these. The number of nucleated cells in each sample was estimated from the amplification of reference gene primers within the assay. To quantify the absolute abundance of each unique TCRbeta CDR3 rearrangement, sequence reads were collapsed and filtered. For each sample, productive Simpson clonality was calculated as the square root of Simpson's diversity index across productive rearrangements. Imported from immuneACCESS, the table was reduced by TCRdb to in-frame sequences with V and J called. These copies leave out some clones; in studies compared against another copy, an unresolved V gene accounts for under half, and the cause of the remainder is not known. D and trimming were read from the DNA, whereas the V and J calls and clone size are those reported in that table. This sample has 240,000 or so clones in its table, and roughly 86% of those were observed once. The top ten clonotypes cover 9% to 15% of the sample.

As for this clone: It has no known antigen specificity. No quality values exist for individual bases; no much larger clone is one base distant.

Each collaborating institution followed its own protocols to collect whole blood in K2EDTA tubes. For TCRbeta analysis, collaborator samples were shipped as frozen whole blood, as isolated PBMCs, or as DNA extracted from either sample type. The sequencing sample was made of peripheral blood. The sequence links TRBV11-2 to TRBJ2-2; tentative D gene TRBD1, with 6 bases matching. The clonotype originates from a man at least 80 years old with acute or convalescent COVID-19. The CDR3 sequence is CASSLSQGTFVGELFF. The DNA sequence is as follows: TGTGCCAGCAGCTTAAGTCAGGGGACATTTGTCGGGGAGCTGTTTTTT.